The 22 T cell receptor beta chains presented below share a single source sample, sequenced in a study of graft-versus-host responses after intestinal transplantation. These TCRs' antigens remain unknown. This table comes from immunoSEQ multiplex PCR, and its TCRdb copy is limited to in-frame clones, with some not included. The sample gives almost 85,000 clones, 91% of which show up once; more than 0.095% is in the top ten. The input for sequencing was unstimulated CD4+ T cells sorted from spleen or lymph node cells, taken before intestinal transplant. Source of these receptors: a human donor who received an intestinal transplant.

CDR3 DNA sequence: TGTGCCAGCAGCAACCCCGACAGGGGCGGCGGCTACACCTTC. It is translated as CASSNPDRGGGYTF. The J gene is TRBJ1-2, the V gene TRBV7-6; TRBD1 aligns across 8 bases. The CDR3 is 14 amino acids. The junction had 10 bases not matched to a gene; V was cut back by 5 bases and J by 8 bases. CDR1 and CDR2 from the germline V gene are SGHVS and FNYEAQ. The complete variable domain, with remaining parts taken from reference TRBV7-6 and TRBJ1-2, reads GAGVSQSPRYKVTKRGQDVALRCDPISGHVSLYWYRQALGQGPEFLTYFNYEAQQDKSGLPNDRFSAERPEGSISTLTIQRTEQRDSAMYRCASSNPDRGGGYTFGSGTRLTVV.

The chain's CDR3 is CASSWNRDRGNIQYF. In DNA, the CDR3 is TGTGCCAGCAGTTGGAACCGGGACAGGGGAAACATTCAGTACTTC. The chain combines TRBV6-5 with TRBJ2-4, with 10 nucleotides matching TRBD1. CDR1 is MNHEY and CDR2 is SVGAGI in the germline V gene. This CDR3 region has 15 residues. V dropped 4 bases and J dropped 6; count of bases not matched to a gene: 6.

The J gene is TRBJ1-2, the V gene TRBV12-5; D unresolved. This CDR3 has 14 amino acids. The V gene lost 3 bases and the J gene lost 4 bases, with 12 bases spanning the gap. Per germline, CDR1 LGHNT and CDR2 FRNRAP. The CDR3 loop is CASGFSAGVYGYTF. CDR3 nucleotide sequence: TGTGCTAGTGGTTTCTCGGCCGGGGTCTATGGCTACACCTTC.

V gene TRBV6-1 combines with J gene TRBJ2-7; 9 positions match TRBD1. The CDR3 runs to 13 residues. Germline V CDR1 and CDR2: MNHNS, SASEGT. V gave up 6 bases and J gave up 6 bases; unmatched junction bases: 6. The CDR3 nucleotides are TGTGCCAGCAGGGAGGGACAGGGAATCGAGCAGTACTTC. As protein: CASREGQGIEQYF.

This clone was counted once. The CDR3: CASSQRGGPQADTQYF. CDR3 nucleotides: TGCGCCAGCAGCCAACGGGGGGGCCCGCAGGCAGATACGCAGTATTTT. The chain carries TRBV4-3 and TRBJ2-3; TRBD2 matches at 8 bases. The germline gives CDR1 LGHNA, CDR2 YSLEER. This CDR3 comprises 16 residues. Trimming took 2 bases from V and 4 from J; bases not matched to a gene: 8.

The gene calls are TRBV9 and TRBJ2-7; TRBD2 is a possible D gene (6 bases). The germline gives CDR1 SGDLS, CDR2 YYNGEE. V dropped 0 bases and J dropped 2 bases, with 9 bases sitting between them. This CDR3 comprises 14 residues. This chain's CDR3 is CASSVAGGTYEQYF. The DNA for the CDR3 is TGTGCCAGCAGCGTAGCTGGCGGGACCTACGAGCAGTACTTC.

The chain carries TRBV2 and TRBJ2-5; D may be TRBD2 (6 bases). Trimming took off 5 bases at V and 5 bases at J, with 9 bases between the two ends. The CDR3 consists of 12 residues. The germline CDR1 and CDR2 sequences are SNHLY and FYNNEI. The CDR3 DNA reads as TGTGCCAGCAGTCGACGGGGGGAGACCCAGTACTTC. This codes for CASSRRGETQYF.

The V and J genes are TRBV4-1 and TRBJ2-3; the match to TRBD2 covers 7 bases. Germline loops: CDR1 MGHRA, CDR2 YSYEKL. V lost 0 bases and J lost 0; bases outside the gene matches: 3. The CDR3 covers 16 residues. The CDR3 DNA is TGCGCCAGCAGCCAAGATTGGCGGGGGAGCACAGATACGCAGTATTTT. Protein: CASSQDWRGSTDTQYF.

A single count supports this clone. V and J are TRBV4-1 and TRBJ2-1; 8 bases align to TRBD1. The V and J ends lost 7 bases and 0 bases, in that order; junction bases with no gene match: 14. Germline lookup yields CDR1 MGHRA and CDR2 YSYEKL. The CDR3 length is 18 residues. DNA of the CDR3: TGCGCCAGCACCCACCCCCAGGACAGGGTAAGCTCCTACAATGAGCAGTTCTTC. Amino acid sequence: CASTHPQDRVSSYNEQFF.

The chain links TRBV11-3 to TRBJ1-1; a weak D match, TRBD1 (5 bases). Trimming left V 5 bases short and J 1 base short, with 17 bases between. CDR3 size: 16 residues. Germline CDR1 is SGHNT and CDR2 is YENEEA. CDR3 DNA: TGTGCCAGCAGCCCGTCTGGTGGGGCCCCGAACACTGAAGCTTTCTTT. It translates to CASSPSGGAPNTEAFF.

The V and J genes are TRBV5-1 and TRBJ1-1; the D gene is possibly TRBD1 (5 bases). Germline V gives CDR1 SGHRS, CDR2 YFSETQ. This CDR3 region has 13 residues. Trimming cost V 4 bases and J 7 bases, with 14 bases left between them. This CDR3 is CASSNDWGGEAFF. The CDR3 DNA follows: TGCGCCAGCAGCAATGACTGGGGCGGTGAAGCTTTCTTT.

The V gene is TRBV27, the J gene TRBJ2-7, with 9 positions matching TRBD1. The CDR3 runs 13 residues. J gave up 4 bases and V 6 bases, and 4 bases lay outside the gene matches. CDR1 and CDR2 from the germline V gene are MNHEY and SMNVEV (reference sequence). CDR3 sequence reads: CASRRQGGYEQYF. In nucleotides, the CDR3 is TGTGCCAGCAGGCGACAGGGGGGTTACGAGCAGTACTTC.

Here the CDR3 DNA reads TGCAGCGCCTCTGGGGCCTCTGGAAACACCATATATTTT. As protein: CSASGASGNTIYF. The V gene is TRBV29-1, the J gene TRBJ1-3, with D possibly being TRBD1 (5 bases). From germline, CDR1 is SQVTM and CDR2 ANQGSEA. The V end was cut by 7 bases, the J end by 0 bases, with 10 bases between. This CDR3 is built from 13 residues.

This clone was detected only once. The chain recombines TRBV7-6 with TRBJ2-7, with D perhaps matching TRBD2 (6 bases). The V end was cut by 1 base, the J end by 3 bases, with 10 bases between. Germline-derived CDR1 and CDR2 are SGHVS and FNYEAQ. The CDR3 contains 14 residues. CDR3 nucleotide sequence: TGTGCCAGCAGCTTAGTAGCGGAGAACTACGAGCAGTACTTC. It translates to CASSLVAENYEQYF. Full variable domain (rest looked up from reference TRBV7-6 and TRBJ2-7): GAGVSQSPRYKVTKRGQDVALRCDPISGHVSLYWYRQALGQGPEFLTYFNYEAQQDKSGLPNDRFSAERPEGSISTLTIQRTEQRDSAMYRCASSLVAENYEQYFGPGTRLTVT.

J is TRBJ2-3 and V is TRBV15; tentative D call: TRBD1 (6 bases). This CDR3 is built from 15 residues. Trimming left V 0 bases short and J 2 bases short, with 9 bases between. Germline V gene lookup returns CDR1 LNHNV and CDR2 YYDKDF (reference sequence). The CDR3, as DNA: TGTGCCACCAGCAGAGACCGACAGGCCACAGATACGCAGTATTTT. It encodes CATSRDRQATDTQYF. The complete variable domain, with remaining parts taken from reference TRBV15 and TRBJ2-3, reads DAMVIQNPRYQVTQFGKPVTLSCSQTLNHNVMYWYQQKSSQAPKLLFHYYDKDFNNEADTPDNFQSRRPNTSFCFLDIRSPGLGDTAMYLCATSRDRQATDTQYFGPGTRLTVL.

The V gene is TRBV7-2, the J gene TRBJ1-2; 7 bases are a match to TRBD1. The length of the CDR3 is 13 residues. CDR1 is SGHTA and CDR2 is FQGNSA in the germline V gene. V shed 5 bases, J shed 3 bases, and the junction held 3 bases outside the gene matches. Here the CDR3 DNA reads TGTGCCAGCAGCGCGGGGACAGACTATGGCTACACCTTC. Encoded protein: CASSAGTDYGYTF.

The J gene is TRBJ2-7, the V gene TRBV15; D is possibly TRBD2 (5 bases). This CDR3 comprises 16 residues. Trimming stripped 1 base from V and 0 bases from J, with 13 bases between. Germline assignment: CDR1 LNHNV and CDR2 YYDKDF (reference sequence). This CDR3 reads CATSRGRTSSSYEQYF. The CDR3 coding sequence is TGTGCCACCAGCAGAGGGAGGACCAGCAGCTCCTACGAGCAGTACTTC. Variable domain in full (rest from reference TRBV15 and TRBJ2-7): DAMVIQNPRYQVTQFGKPVTLSCSQTLNHNVMYWYQQKSSQAPKLLFHYYDKDFNNEADTPDNFQSRRPNTSFCFLDIRSPGLGDTAMYLCATSRGRTSSSYEQYFGPGTRLTVT.

The chain links TRBV25-1 to TRBJ2-3, with 8 bases lining up with TRBD2. Per the germline V gene, CDR1 is MGHDK and CDR2 is SYGVNS. CDR3 length: 16 residues. V lost 5 bases, J lost 6 bases, and 13 bases stayed unmatched. The CDR3 loop reads CASSPPSSGGVDTQYF. The CDR3 DNA reads TGTGCCAGCAGTCCCCCATCTTCGGGGGGGGTGGATACGCAGTATTTT.

This clone was counted a few times. The rearrangement links TRBV10-3 to TRBJ2-3; 8 bases agree with TRBD2. After removal of 5 bases from V and 1 base from J, the junction contained 2 bases not matched to a gene. The germline V gene encodes CDR1 ENHRY and CDR2 SYGVKD. The length of the CDR3 is 14 residues. The DNA of the CDR3 is TGTGCCATCAGTAACGGGGGGGGCACAGATACGCAGTATTTT. Translating gives CAISNGGGTDTQYF.

The chain links TRBV2 to TRBJ1-2; 9 positions match TRBD1. The CDR3 loop spans 16 amino acids. Per the germline V gene, CDR1 is SNHLY and CDR2 is FYNNEI. The J segment lost 6 bases and the V segment lost 0 bases, leaving 8 bases of the junction unmatched. The CDR3 DNA sequence: TGTGCCAGCAGTGAAGCGCTAAACAGGGGGCAGGATGGCTACACCTTC. Residues: CASSEALNRGQDGYTF.

The chain joins TRBV6-6 to TRBJ2-3; no clear D gene. This CDR3 has 13 amino acids. Per the germline V gene, CDR1 is MNHNY and CDR2 is SVGAGI (reference sequence). V was pared by 0 bases and J by 5 bases, with 6 bases between. Here the CDR3 reads CASSYSTLDTQYF. CDR3 nucleotide sequence: TGTGCCAGCAGTTACTCGACTCTAGATACGCAGTATTTT.

The V and J genes are TRBV19 and TRBJ1-1; 7 nucleotides agree with TRBD1. J lost 1 base, V lost 9 bases, and 5 bases had no gene match. This CDR3 has 13 amino acids. The germline V gene encodes CDR1 LNHDA and CDR2 SQIVND (reference sequence). CDR3 region: CASLDRTNTEAFF. CDR3 coding DNA: TGTGCCAGCCTGGACAGGACGAACACTGAAGCTTTCTTT.